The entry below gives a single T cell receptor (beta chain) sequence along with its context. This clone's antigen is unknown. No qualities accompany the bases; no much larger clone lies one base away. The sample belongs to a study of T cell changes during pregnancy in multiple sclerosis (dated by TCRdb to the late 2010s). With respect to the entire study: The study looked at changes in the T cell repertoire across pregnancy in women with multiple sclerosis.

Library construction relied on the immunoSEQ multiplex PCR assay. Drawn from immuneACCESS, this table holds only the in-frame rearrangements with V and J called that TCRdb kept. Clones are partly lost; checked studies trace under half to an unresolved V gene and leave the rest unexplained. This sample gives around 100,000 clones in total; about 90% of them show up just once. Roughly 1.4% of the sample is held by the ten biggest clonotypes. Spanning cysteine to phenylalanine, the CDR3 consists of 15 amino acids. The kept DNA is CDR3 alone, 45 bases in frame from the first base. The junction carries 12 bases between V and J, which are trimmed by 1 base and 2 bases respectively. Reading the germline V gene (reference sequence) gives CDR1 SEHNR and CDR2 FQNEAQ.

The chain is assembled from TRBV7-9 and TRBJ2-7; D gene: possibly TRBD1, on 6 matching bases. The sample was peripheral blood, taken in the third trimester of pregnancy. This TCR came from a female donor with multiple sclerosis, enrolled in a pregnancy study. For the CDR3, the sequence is CASSLDGTLTYEQYF. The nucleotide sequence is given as TGTGCCAGCAGCTTAGATGGGACACTTACCTACGAGCAGTACTTC.